In this sample, the clone carrying this T cell receptor (beta chain) turned up a few times. Its specificity is not known. The V gene lost 6 bases and the J gene lost 4 bases, with 15 bases spanning the gap. Germline-derived CDR1 and CDR2 are SGHRS and YFSETQ. The CDR3 extends over 14 amino acids. TCRdb used MiXCR to reprocess the 5' RACE reads, holding one entry per CDR3 protein. The sample has hundreds of thousands of distinct CDR3 sequences; around 15% are singletons. The sample originates from a study of T-cell memory formation after mild COVID-19. The wider study: TCR clusters were mostly confined to one donor each. General study points: Among clones contracting day 15 to 85, CD4/CD8 was balanced, whereas later expanders leaned CD4+. Of the contracting clones, CD4+ ones lay mainly in CM and EM, and CD8+ ones in EMRA.

Sequenced: PBMCs or a T cell subset sorted from them (not recorded which). This chain links TRBV5-1 with TRBJ2-3; D is perhaps TRBD1 (7 bases). The TCR originated in a man aged 18 to 35 who had mild COVID-19 (a few samples of this study predate the infection). Cell type and time point are not known. The CDR3 region is CASKPQGGADTQYF. The CDR3 DNA sequence: TGCGCCAGCAAACCGCAGGGGGGAGCAGATACGCAGTATTTT. Full variable domain (remainder filled in from reference TRBV5-1 and TRBJ2-3): KAGVTQTPRYLIKTRGQQVTLSCSPISGHRSVSWYQQTPGQGLQFLFEYFSETQRNKGNFPGRFSGRQFSNSRSEMNVSTLELGDSALYLCASKPQGGADTQYFGPGTRLTVL.